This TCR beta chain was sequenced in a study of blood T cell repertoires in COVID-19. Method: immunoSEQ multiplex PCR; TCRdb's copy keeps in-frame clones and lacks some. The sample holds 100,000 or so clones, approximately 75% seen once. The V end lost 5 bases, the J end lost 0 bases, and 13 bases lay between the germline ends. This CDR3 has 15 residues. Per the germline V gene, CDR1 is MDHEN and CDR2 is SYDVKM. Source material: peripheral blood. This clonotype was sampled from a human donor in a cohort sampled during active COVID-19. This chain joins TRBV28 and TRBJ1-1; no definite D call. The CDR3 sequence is CASSPHTSLNTEAFF. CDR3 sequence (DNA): TGTGCCAGCAGTCCCCACACCTCTCTGAACACTGAAGCTTTCTTT.